This T cell receptor beta chain was identified in a study of blood T cell repertoires in COVID-19. Study as a whole: COVID-19 samples, acute and convalescent, were from the United States, Italy and Spain. T cells, B-cell-depleted T cells, or PBMCs provided the cDNA or gDNA that served as material.

Germline CDR1 and CDR2: MNHEY and SVGAGI. This CDR3 is 14 amino acids long. Unmatched junction bases numbered 6, after V lost 7 bases and J lost 4 bases. Original processing notes: Amplification of reference gene primers provided the estimated nucleated cell counts. Measured with immunoSEQ multiplex PCR; TCRdb has only the in-frame clones, and not every one. From that table come the V and J calls and clone size; the DNA was used to work out D and trimming. The table lists 200,000 to 250,000 clones, 75% to 90% of them singletons. The rearrangement uses TRBV6-5 and TRBJ1-5; 8 bases map to TRBD1. The TCR was taken from a man in his 60s who had recovered from COVID-19. Sequencing used peripheral blood. CDR3 amino acids: CASTPNRGNQPQHF. The CDR3 bases are TGTGCCAGCACCCCTAACAGGGGGAATCAGCCCCAGCATTTT.